The clone carrying this T cell receptor beta chain was counted many times. Antigen: not known. The entry originates in a study of T-cell memory formation after mild COVID-19. Study-level findings and limits: Mainly in CM and EM were contracting CD4+ clones; CD8+ were in EMRA. Some responding clones appeared in pre-infection memory, suggesting cross-reactive memory joined.

Libraries for TCRalpha and TCRbeta carried sample barcodes and unique molecular identifiers via 5'RACE. TCRdb redid the calling of the 5' RACE reads with MiXCR, one entry per CDR3 protein. The sample contains about 270,000 distinct CDR3 sequences, around 17% of which appear only once. The CDR3 contains 16 residues. V was pared by 4 bases and J by 2 bases, with 17 bases between. Germline CDR1 reads MNHEY; CDR2 reads SMNVEV (reference sequence). The clonotype was recovered from a man aged 18 to 29 who had mild COVID-19 (a few samples of this study predate the infection). Cell type and time point are not known. The chain carries TRBV27 and TRBJ2-5, with D possibly matching TRBD2 (6 bases). Sequencing was performed on PBMCs or a T cell subset sorted from them (not recorded which). The chain's CDR3 is CASSSPDGGGQETQYF. The CDR3 region has the DNA TGTGCCAGCAGTTCCCCGGATGGTGGAGGGCAAGAGACCCAGTACTTC.